Listed here are 3 T cell receptor beta chains from one sample, sequenced in a study of T cell responses to AZD1222 COVID-19 vaccine. Sequenced by immunoSEQ multiplex PCR; TCRdb stores in-frame clones only, minus some. The data hold roughly 160,000 clones, with about 90% observed a single time. Material: peripheral blood, obtained on day 0 of AZD1222 vaccination. The receptor source for this set is an adult in good health.

The rearrangement uses TRBV7-2 and TRBJ1-4; 9 bases are shared with TRBD1. CDR1 is SGHTA, CDR2 FQGNSA, per germline. J gave up 8 bases and V 1 base, and 8 bases lay outside the gene matches. The CDR3 contains 16 residues. The CDR3 nucleotides are TGTGCCAGCAGCTTAGTACAGGGGGCAGGAGGGGAAAAACTGTTTTTT. Translated: CASSLVQGAGGEKLFF.

The chain is built from TRBV4-3 and TRBJ1-5; maybe TRBD1 (5 bases). The CDR3 has 16 residues. CDR1 and CDR2 from the germline V gene are LGHNA and YSLEER. Trimming took 6 bases from V and 5 from J, leaving 20 bases between them. The CDR3 sequence is CASSQTLGGVYQPQHF. DNA of the CDR3: TGCGCCAGCAGTCAAACCCTGGGGGGTGTCTATCAGCCCCAGCATTTT.

The V call is TRBV7-2, the J call TRBJ1-1; the D gene is possibly TRBD1 (6 bases). The CDR3 is 11 residues long. Trimming removed 10 bases from V and 5 bases from J, with 11 bases in between. Per the germline V gene, CDR1 is SGHTA and CDR2 is FQGNSA. The CDR3 protein is CAIGGRTEAFF. CDR3 DNA: TGTGCCATAGGGGGTAGAACTGAAGCTTTCTTT. The full variable domain, rest sourced from reference TRBV7-2 and TRBJ1-1, is GAGVSQSPSNKVTEKGKDVELRCDPISGHTALYWYRQSLGQGLEFLIYFQGNSAPDKSGLPSDRFSAERTGGSVSTLTIQRTQQEDSAVYLCAIGGRTEAFFGQGTRLTVV.